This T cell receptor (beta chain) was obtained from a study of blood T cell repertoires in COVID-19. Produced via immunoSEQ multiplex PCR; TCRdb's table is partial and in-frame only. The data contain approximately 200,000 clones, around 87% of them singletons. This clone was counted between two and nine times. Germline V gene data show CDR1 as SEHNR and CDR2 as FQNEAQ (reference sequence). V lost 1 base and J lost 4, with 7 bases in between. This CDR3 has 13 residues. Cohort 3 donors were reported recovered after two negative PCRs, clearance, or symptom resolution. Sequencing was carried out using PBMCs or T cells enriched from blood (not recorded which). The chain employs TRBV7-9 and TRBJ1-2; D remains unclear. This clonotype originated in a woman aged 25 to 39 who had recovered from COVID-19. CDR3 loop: CASSLVFGYGYTF. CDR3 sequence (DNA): TGTGCCAGCAGCTTAGTGTTCGGCTATGGCTACACCTTC.